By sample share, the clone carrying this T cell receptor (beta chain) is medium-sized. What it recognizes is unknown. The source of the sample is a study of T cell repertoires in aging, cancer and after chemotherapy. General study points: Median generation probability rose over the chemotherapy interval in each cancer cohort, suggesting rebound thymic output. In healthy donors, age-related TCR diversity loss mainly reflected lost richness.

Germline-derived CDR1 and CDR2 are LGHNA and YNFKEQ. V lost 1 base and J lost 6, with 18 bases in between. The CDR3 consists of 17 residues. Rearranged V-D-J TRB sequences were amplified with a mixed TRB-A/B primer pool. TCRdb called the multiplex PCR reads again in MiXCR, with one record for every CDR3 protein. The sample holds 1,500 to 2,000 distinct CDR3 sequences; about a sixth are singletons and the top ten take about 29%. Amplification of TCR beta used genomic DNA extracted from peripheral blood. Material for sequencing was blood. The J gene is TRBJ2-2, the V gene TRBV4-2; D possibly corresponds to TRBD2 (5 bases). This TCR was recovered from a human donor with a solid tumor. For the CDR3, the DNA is TGTGCCAGCAGCCAAGGAAGGCAAATAGCGCAGGCCGGGGAGCTGTTTTTT. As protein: CASSQGRQIAQAGELFF.